This TCR beta chain was obtained from a study of naive and memory T cell subsets. General observations from the study: Over 85% of naive TCR sequences appeared only once, unlike memory subsets.

In its sample, this clonotype ranks as medium-sized. As yet, its antigen is unknown. Four subsets defined by CD45RA and CD27 were sorted after CD3, CD4, CD8 and live/dead staining. Both TRBC1 and TRBC2 were covered by a beta constant-region primer of two equimolar oligonucleotides. Nested alpha and beta constant-region primers with the SP2 primer drove four PCR rounds on ligated cDNA. MiXCR, run by TCRdb on the UMI-ligation and nested PCR reads, gives a single entry per CDR3 protein. The table shows around 40,000 distinct CDR3 sequences, with roughly 14% occurring only once. CDR3 length equals 15 residues. Germline loops: CDR1 DFQATT, CDR2 SNEGSKA (reference sequence). Trimming removed 6 bases at V and 1 base at J, with 17 bases between.

Sequencing was done on a sample of effector memory CD4+ T cells from blood. As to subset: effector memory, CD45RA- CD27-. The origin of this receptor is a human donor in good health. This rearrangement joins TRBV20-1 to TRBJ2-3; TRBD2 might be the D (6 bases). CDR3 residues: CSAITREWGTDTQYF. The DNA for the CDR3 is TGCAGTGCCATTACTCGGGAGTGGGGCACAGATACGCAGTATTTT.